These 26 T cell receptor beta chains came from one sample sequenced in a study of OX40 agonist ivuxolimab in advanced cancers. The table came from immunoSEQ multiplex PCR; TCRdb's copy has only in-frame clones and leaves some out. The table includes approximately 87,000 clones, approximately 88% detected once. The source material was CD4+ or CD8+ T cells sorted from blood, sampled in a trial of the OX40 agonist ivuxolimab. Receptors were obtained from an adult with an advanced solid tumor such as melanoma, head and neck, liver or kidney cancer.

The V gene is TRBV14, the J gene TRBJ2-7, with TRBD1 identical over 8 bases. After removal of 1 base from V and 3 bases from J, the junction contained 5 bases not matched to a gene. Germline V CDR1 and CDR2: SGHDN, FVKESK. The CDR3 consists of 15 residues. The CDR3 bases are TGTGCCAGCAGCCAAGGAACAGGGGGTCACTACGAGCAGTACTTC. Protein: CASSQGTGGHYEQYF.

CDR3 residues: CASSKGQGDQEAFF. The CDR3 DNA is TGTGCCAGCTCAAAGGGACAGGGGGACCAGGAAGCTTTCTTT. V gene TRBV18 combines with J gene TRBJ1-1; 11 nucleotides match TRBD1. The CDR3 is made up of 14 amino acids. After removal of 5 bases from V and 8 bases from J, the junction contained 7 bases not matched to a gene. The V gene's germline CDR1 is KGHSH and CDR2 LQKENI.

The V gene is TRBV11-2, the J gene TRBJ2-1; 13 positions match TRBD2. The V segment lost 5 bases and the J segment 0 bases; nucleotides outside the gene matches: 10. Germline V gene sequence: CDR1 SGHAT, CDR2 FQNNGV. CDR3 size: 19 residues. The chain's CDR3 is CASSGAGLAGALSYNEQFF. Here the CDR3 DNA reads TGTGCCAGCAGCGGAGCCGGACTAGCGGGAGCCCTCTCCTACAATGAGCAGTTCTTC. The whole variable domain, remainder taken from reference TRBV11-2 and TRBJ2-1, is EAGVAQSPRYKIIEKRQSVAFWCNPISGHATLYWYQQILGQGPKLLIQFQNNGVVDDSQLPKDRFSAERLKGVDSTLKIQPAKLEDSAVYLCASSGAGLAGALSYNEQFFGPGTRLTVL.

The V call is TRBV6-1, the J call TRBJ1-1; no reliable D call. The CDR3 contains 16 residues. The V gene lost 4 bases and the J gene lost 0 bases, with 15 bases spanning the gap. Germline-derived CDR1 and CDR2 are MNHNS and SASEGT. The CDR3 nucleotides read TGTGCCAGCAGTGTCTTCGGGTGGGGAATGAACACTGAAGCTTTCTTT. Residues: CASSVFGWGMNTEAFF.

This clone has a single count. The DNA of the CDR3 is TGTGCCAGTAGTATTAGTCTCGGCAGGGATAACGAAAAACTGTTTTTT. Translated, it gives CASSISLGRDNEKLFF. The chain carries TRBV19 and TRBJ1-4, with D tentatively TRBD1 (5 bases). CDR3 size: 16 residues. The germline V and J ends were trimmed by 3 bases and 8 bases, with 19 bases remaining between them. From germline, CDR1 is LNHDA and CDR2 SQIVND (reference sequence).

V gene TRBV10-1 combines with J gene TRBJ2-7; 11 nucleotides match TRBD1. Trimming cost V 4 bases and J 6 bases; bases outside gene matches: 2. The germline gives CDR1 WNHNN, CDR2 SYGVQD (reference sequence). The CDR3 spans 13 residues. CDR3 coding DNA: TGCGCCAGCAGTGCCGGGACAGGGGGCGAGCAGTACTTC. Translating it yields CASSAGTGGEQYF.

V gene TRBV6-5 combines with J gene TRBJ2-3, with D possibly being TRBD1 or TRBD2 (6 bases each). The CDR3 loop spans 16 amino acids. V was clipped by 0 bases and J by 1 base, with 11 bases between them. Germline CDR1 is MNHEY and CDR2 is SVGAGI. Here the CDR3 DNA reads TGTGCCAGCAGTTACTCCGGGGGCGCTGGCACAGATACGCAGTATTTT. Amino acid sequence: CASSYSGGAGTDTQYF.

The V call is TRBV11-2, the J call TRBJ2-7; TRBD2 agrees at 9 bases. CDR1 and CDR2 (germline): SGHAT, FQNNGV. The CDR3 is 16 residues long. J lost 0 bases, V lost 5 bases, and 8 bases had no gene match. The DNA for the CDR3 is TGTGCCAGCAGCCAAGGACTAGCGTCGAGCTCCTACGAGCAGTACTTC. Translated: CASSQGLASSSYEQYF.

This rearrangement joins TRBV5-6 to TRBJ2-1; 9 nucleotides align to TRBD2. This CDR3 is 16 amino acids long. V gave up 0 bases and J gave up 2 bases; unmatched junction bases: 3. The germline CDR1 and CDR2 sequences are SGHDT and YYEEEE. The CDR3 nucleotides read TGTGCCAGCAGCTTGGGGGGACTAGCCGCCTACAATGAGCAGTTCTTC. Amino acids: CASSLGGLAAYNEQFF.

The chain employs TRBV4-2 and TRBJ1-4; D may be TRBD1 (6 bases). CDR1 LGHNA and CDR2 YNFKEQ come from the germline V gene. The CDR3 has 14 amino acids. V lost 0 bases to trimming and J lost 11 bases, with 13 bases between them. CDR3 sequence reads: CASSQEQQGGKLFF. DNA of the CDR3: TGTGCCAGCAGCCAAGAACAACAGGGAGGCAAACTGTTTTTT.

The CDR3 DNA reads as TGCGCCAGCAGCTCCCTCACAGGGATTGGCGGGGAGCTGTTTTTT. As protein: CASSSLTGIGGELFF. The rearrangement uses TRBV5-1 and TRBJ2-2, with D tentatively TRBD1 (6 bases). Trimming pared 3 bases from V and 7 bases from J, leaving 16 bases between. CDR3 size: 15 residues. CDR1 SGHRS and CDR2 YFSETQ come from the germline V gene.

Comments on this clone: Other DNA sequences in the same sample also yield this CDR3. The genes are TRBV9 and TRBJ2-3; the match to TRBD2 covers 10 bases. The V gene end was trimmed by 0 bases and the J gene end by 3 bases; junction bases not matched to a gene: 4. Germline V gene lookup returns CDR1 SGDLS and CDR2 YYNGEE. The CDR3 extends over 16 amino acids. CDR3 coding DNA: TGTGCCAGCAGCGTAGCCCTAGCGGGAGCAACAGATACGCAGTATTTT. It encodes CASSVALAGATDTQYF. Using reference TRBV9 and TRBJ2-3 for the parts outside the CDR3, the full variable domain is DSGVTQTPKHLITATGQRVTLRCSPRSGDLSVYWYQQSLDQGLQFLIQYYNGEERAKGNILERFSAQQFPDLHSELNLSSLELGDSALYFCASSVALAGATDTQYFGPGTRLTVL.

This chain connects TRBV30 to TRBJ2-5; 12 bases line up with TRBD2. Losses at the gene ends were 4 bases for V and 6 bases for J; bases not matched to a gene: 3. Germline V gene lookup returns CDR1 GTSNPN and CDR2 SVGIG (reference sequence). The CDR3 runs 13 residues. The CDR3 loop is CAWTTSGSKTQYF. The CDR3 nucleotides are TGTGCCTGGACGACTAGCGGGAGTAAGACCCAGTACTTC.

The chain combines TRBV14 with TRBJ2-5; D call uncertain. The germline gives CDR1 SGHDN, CDR2 FVKESK. V was shortened by 3 bases and J by 1 base, with 6 bases between the two germline ends. The CDR3 extends over 13 amino acids. The CDR3 loop is CASSHYIQETQYF. As DNA, the CDR3 is TGTGCCAGCAGCCATTACATCCAAGAGACCCAGTACTTC.

The chain joins TRBV30 to TRBJ2-2; D is undetermined. The ends were cut back, 0 bases at V and 5 bases at J, with 7 bases in the middle. Germline V CDR1 and CDR2: GTSNPN, SVGIG (reference sequence). The CDR3 spans 13 residues. CDR3 DNA: TGTGCCTGGAGTGTAAAGGGAACCGGGGAGCTGTTTTTT. Amino acid sequence: CAWSVKGTGELFF.

J is TRBJ2-7 and V is TRBV2; 8 bases are a match to TRBD1. The V and J ends lost 5 bases and 9 bases, in that order; junction bases with no gene match: 9. The V gene's germline CDR1 is SNHLY and CDR2 FYNNEI. The CDR3 totals 13 residues. The CDR3 coding sequence is TGTGCCAGCAGTCAGACTGGACAGGGATGGCAGTACTTC. Residues: CASSQTGQGWQYF. Full variable domain (remainder filled in from reference TRBV2 and TRBJ2-7): EPEVTQTPSHQVTQMGQEVILRCVPISNHLYFYWYRQILGQKVEFLVSFYNNEISEKSEIFDDQFSVERPDGSNFTLKIRSTKLEDSAMYFCASSQTGQGWQYFGPGTRLTVT.

The chain couples TRBV11-2 to TRBJ2-7, with D perhaps being TRBD1 or TRBD2 (5 bases each). Germline CDR1 is SGHAT and CDR2 is FQNNGV. The CDR3 consists of 16 residues. V was cut by 5 bases and J by 7 bases, with 24 bases left in between. CDR3 DNA: TGTGCCAGCAGCCAGAGCCTCCGCCGGGGCATAACGGAGCAGTACTTC. Translated, it gives CASSQSLRRGITEQYF.

This chain uses TRBV28 with TRBJ1-1; the D is unclear. The CDR3 has 12 residues. Trimming stripped 6 bases from V and 1 base from J, with 6 bases between. Per germline, CDR1 MDHEN and CDR2 SYDVKM. CDR3 sequence reads: CASRTGNTEAFF. The CDR3 DNA reads TGTGCCAGCAGGACCGGGAACACTGAAGCTTTCTTT.

The count of this clone is one. The chain employs TRBV6-5 and TRBJ1-2, with TRBD1 matching 9 bases. The germline V gene encodes CDR1 MNHEY and CDR2 SVGAGI. The CDR3 is 13 amino acids. Germline trimming cut 7 bases from V and 8 bases from J; bases unmatched to any gene: 8. The CDR3 sequence is CASTKQGAEGYTF. DNA of the CDR3: TGTGCCAGCACCAAACAGGGGGCGGAAGGCTACACCTTC.

The rearrangement uses TRBV18 and TRBJ2-3; D is perhaps TRBD1 or TRBD2 (6 bases each). The germline gives CDR1 KGHSH, CDR2 LQKENI. Trimming pared 0 bases from V and 1 base from J, leaving 11 bases between. CDR3 length: 16 amino acids. CDR3 DNA: TGTGCCAGCTCACCACCGGGGGGCGCGGGCACAGATACGCAGTATTTT. It encodes CASSPPGGAGTDTQYF.

The V and J genes are TRBV18 and TRBJ2-7; 9 bases match TRBD2. This CDR3 contains 15 residues. The V and J ends lost 4 bases and 6 bases, in that order; junction bases with no gene match: 10. Germline V lookup: CDR1 KGHSH, CDR2 LQKENI. The CDR3 region has the DNA TGTGCCAGCTCACACCCGGGACTAGCATCTCTCGAGCAGTACTTC. It translates to CASSHPGLASLEQYF.

The rearrangement uses TRBV6-5 and TRBJ2-1; 11 bases agree with TRBD2. Germline V CDR1 and CDR2: MNHEY, SVGAGI. The CDR3 runs to 15 residues. The junction had 3 bases not matched to a gene; V was cut back by 6 bases and J by 2 bases. The CDR3 spells CASSLLAGAYNEQFF. CDR3 coding DNA: TGTGCCAGCAGCCTACTAGCGGGAGCCTACAATGAGCAGTTCTTC.

The chain joins TRBV5-4 to TRBJ2-2; maybe TRBD2 (6 bases). This CDR3 has 17 amino acids. CDR1 is SGHNT and CDR2 is YYREEE in the germline V gene (reference sequence). Trimming removed 4 bases at V and 5 bases at J, with 21 bases between. The CDR3 DNA reads TGTGCCAGCAGCCGACGCGTCTCGGGAGCGGCGACCGGGGAGCTGTTTTTT. The encoded protein is CASSRRVSGAATGELFF.

The V gene is TRBV28, the J gene TRBJ2-5, with TRBD2 identical over 12 bases. The CDR3 is made up of 17 amino acids. Germline V gene sequence: CDR1 MDHEN, CDR2 SYDVKM. V lost 6 bases and J lost 0; bases outside the gene matches: 8. The CDR3 nucleotides are TGTGCCAGCAGCAAGTTGGGACTAGCGGGCTACCAAGAGACCCAGTACTTC. Translated: CASSKLGLAGYQETQYF. The variable domain in full, with the rest retrieved from reference TRBV28 and TRBJ2-5, is DVKVTQSSRYLVKRTGEKVFLECVQDMDHENMFWYRQDPGLGLRLIYFSYDVKMKEKGDIPEGYSVSREKKERFSLILESASTNQTSMYLCASSKLGLAGYQETQYFGPGTRLLVL.

The chain carries TRBV28 and TRBJ2-1; 14 nucleotides match TRBD2. The ends lost 11 bases at V and 6 bases at J; junction bases unmatched: 6. Germline V gene lookup returns CDR1 MDHEN and CDR2 SYDVKM. This CDR3 has 14 residues. This CDR3 is CAGGLAGGGNEQFF. Here the CDR3 DNA reads TGTGCCGGAGGACTAGCGGGAGGAGGCAATGAGCAGTTCTTC. Full variable domain (missing parts from reference TRBV28 and TRBJ2-1): DVKVTQSSRYLVKRTGEKVFLECVQDMDHENMFWYRQDPGLGLRLIYFSYDVKMKEKGDIPEGYSVSREKKERFSLILESASTNQTSMYLCAGGLAGGGNEQFFGPGTRLTVL.

The rearrangement uses TRBV7-2 and TRBJ2-7; D possibly corresponds to TRBD2 (6 bases). Trimming removed 3 bases from V and 1 base from J, with 10 bases in between. Germline V gene sequence: CDR1 SGHTA, CDR2 FQGNSA. There are 14 residues in the CDR3. The CDR3 DNA follows: TGTGCCAGCAGCTTCACCGGGACTTCCTACGAGCAGTACTTC. Its translation: CASSFTGTSYEQYF. Complete variable domain (other parts from reference TRBV7-2 and TRBJ2-7): GAGVSQSPSNKVTEKGKDVELRCDPISGHTALYWYRQSLGQGLEFLIYFQGNSAPDKSGLPSDRFSAERTGGSVSTLTIQRTQQEDSAVYLCASSFTGTSYEQYFGPGTRLTVT.